The clone carrying this T cell receptor beta chain was observed a few times. This sample was taken from a study of Graves' ophthalmopathy and Graves' hyperthyroidism. CAS ≥3, NOSPECS ≥4, moderate-to-severe activity and duration under 3 months marked donors with ophthalmopathy. A diagnosis was made from clinical symptoms together with serum thyroxine, TRAb, thyroid ultrasound and orbital computed tomography. V was shortened by 6 bases and J by 9 bases, with 15 bases between the two germline ends. The CDR3 runs to 14 residues. Germline-derived CDR1 and CDR2 are MNHNS and SASEGT. Amplification from RNA transcripts yielded the TCR beta CDR3 regions. The first-round RT-PCR employed HTBI primers together with the Qiagen OneStep RT-PCR kit. A multiplex PCR was then performed as the second round. MiXCR, applied by TCRdb to the multiplex PCR reads, yields one record per CDR3 protein. Seen here are some 390,000 distinct CDR3 sequences, approximately 16% observed once, and the top ten hold around 1.5%.

The sequencing sample was made of peripheral blood. The sequence was obtained from a woman between 18 and 29 years old with Graves' ophthalmopathy. This rearrangement joins TRBV6-1 to TRBJ1-6; D remains unclear. As DNA, the CDR3 is TGTGCCAGCAGGTCTCACTCGGGGATTTCACCCCTCCACTTT. This encodes CASRSHSGISPLHF.